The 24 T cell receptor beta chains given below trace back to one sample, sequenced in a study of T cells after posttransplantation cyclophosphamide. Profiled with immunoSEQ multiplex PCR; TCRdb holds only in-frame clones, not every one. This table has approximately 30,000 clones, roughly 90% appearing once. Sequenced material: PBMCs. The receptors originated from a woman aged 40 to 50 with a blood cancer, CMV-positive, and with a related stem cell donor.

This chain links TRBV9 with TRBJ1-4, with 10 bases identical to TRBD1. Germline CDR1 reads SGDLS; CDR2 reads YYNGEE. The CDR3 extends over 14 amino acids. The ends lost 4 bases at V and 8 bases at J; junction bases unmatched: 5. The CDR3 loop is CASSSGTGEEKLFF. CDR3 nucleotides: TGTGCCAGCAGCTCCGGGACAGGGGAGGAAAAACTGTTTTTT.

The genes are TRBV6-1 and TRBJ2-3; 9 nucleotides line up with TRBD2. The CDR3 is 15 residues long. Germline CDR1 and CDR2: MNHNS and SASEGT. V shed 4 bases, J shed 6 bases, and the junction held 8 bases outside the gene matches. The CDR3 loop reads CASSGQGGGADTQYF. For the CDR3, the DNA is TGTGCCAGCAGTGGACAGGGCGGGGGGGCCGATACGCAGTATTTT.

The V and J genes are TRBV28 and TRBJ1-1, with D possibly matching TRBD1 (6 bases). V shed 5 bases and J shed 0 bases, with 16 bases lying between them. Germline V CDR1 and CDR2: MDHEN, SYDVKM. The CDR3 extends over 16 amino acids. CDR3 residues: CASSIRGGLMNTEAFF. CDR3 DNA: TGTGCCAGCAGTATCCGGGGGGGGCTCATGAACACTGAAGCTTTCTTT.

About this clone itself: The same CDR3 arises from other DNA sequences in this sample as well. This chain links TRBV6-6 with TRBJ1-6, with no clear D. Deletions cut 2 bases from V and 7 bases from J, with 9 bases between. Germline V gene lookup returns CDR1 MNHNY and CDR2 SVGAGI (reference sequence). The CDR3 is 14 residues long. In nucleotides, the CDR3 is TGTGCCAGCAGTTACCTAGGCCCCAATTCACCCCTCCACTTT. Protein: CASSYLGPNSPLHF.

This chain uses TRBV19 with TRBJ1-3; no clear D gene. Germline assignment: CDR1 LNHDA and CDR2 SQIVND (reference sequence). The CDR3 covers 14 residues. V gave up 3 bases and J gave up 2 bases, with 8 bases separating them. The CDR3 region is CASSMGGTGNTIYF. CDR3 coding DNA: TGTGCCAGTAGTATGGGAGGGACTGGAAACACCATATATTTT.

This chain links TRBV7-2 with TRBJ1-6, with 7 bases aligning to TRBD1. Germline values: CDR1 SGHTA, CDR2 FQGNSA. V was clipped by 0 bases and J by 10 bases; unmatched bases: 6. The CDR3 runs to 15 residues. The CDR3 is CASSLAHRGISPLHF. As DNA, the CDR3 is TGTGCCAGCAGCTTAGCGCACAGGGGAATATCACCCCTCCACTTT.

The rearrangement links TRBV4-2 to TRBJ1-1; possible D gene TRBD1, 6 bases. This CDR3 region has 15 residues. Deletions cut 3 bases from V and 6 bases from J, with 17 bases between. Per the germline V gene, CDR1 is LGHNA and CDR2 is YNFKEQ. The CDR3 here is CASSQPRGGTAEAFF. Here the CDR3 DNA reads TGTGCCAGCAGCCAGCCTAGGGGGGGGACTGCTGAAGCTTTCTTT.

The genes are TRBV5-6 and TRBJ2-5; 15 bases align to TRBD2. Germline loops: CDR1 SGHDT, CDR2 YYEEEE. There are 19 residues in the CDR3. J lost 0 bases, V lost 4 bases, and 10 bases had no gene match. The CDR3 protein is CASSLRYGTSGGNQETQYF. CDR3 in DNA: TGTGCCAGCAGCCTCAGGTATGGGACTAGCGGGGGGAACCAAGAGACCCAGTACTTC.

CDR3 DNA: TGTGCCAGCAATAGCGGGGGCTACGAGCAGTACTTC. Protein sequence: CASNSGGYEQYF. The gene calls are TRBV2 and TRBJ2-7; 9 bases are shared with TRBD2. Germline values: CDR1 SNHLY, CDR2 FYNNEI. This CDR3 contains 12 residues. With V trimmed by 7 bases and J by 3 bases, 1 base remained unmatched.

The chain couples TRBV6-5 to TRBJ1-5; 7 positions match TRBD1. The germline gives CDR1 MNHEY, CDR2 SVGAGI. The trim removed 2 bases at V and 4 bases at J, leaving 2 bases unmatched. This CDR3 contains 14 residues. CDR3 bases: TGTGCCAGCAGTTACAGGGGGCAAAATCAGCCCCAGCATTTT. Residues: CASSYRGQNQPQHF.

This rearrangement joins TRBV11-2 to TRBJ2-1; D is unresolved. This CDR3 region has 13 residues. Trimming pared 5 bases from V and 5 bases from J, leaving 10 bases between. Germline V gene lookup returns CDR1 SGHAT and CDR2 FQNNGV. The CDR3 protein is CASSHNRDNEQFF. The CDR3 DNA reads TGTGCCAGCAGCCATAACAGAGACAATGAGCAGTTCTTC.

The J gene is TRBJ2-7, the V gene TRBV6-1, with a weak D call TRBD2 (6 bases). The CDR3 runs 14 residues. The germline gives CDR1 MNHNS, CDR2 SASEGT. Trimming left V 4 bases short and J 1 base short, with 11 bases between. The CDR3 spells CASSVSGLSYEQYF. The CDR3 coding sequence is TGTGCCAGCAGTGTCAGCGGGTTATCCTACGAGCAGTACTTC.

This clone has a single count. The chain's CDR3 is CSARATDTQYF. CDR3 sequence (DNA): TGCAGTGCTAGGGCCACAGATACGCAGTATTTT. The rearrangement uses TRBV20-1 and TRBJ2-3; no reliable D call. The CDR3 sequence is 11 residues long. Per the germline V gene, CDR1 is DFQATT and CDR2 is SNEGSKA (reference sequence). The germline V and J ends were trimmed by 3 bases and 2 bases, with 3 bases remaining between them.

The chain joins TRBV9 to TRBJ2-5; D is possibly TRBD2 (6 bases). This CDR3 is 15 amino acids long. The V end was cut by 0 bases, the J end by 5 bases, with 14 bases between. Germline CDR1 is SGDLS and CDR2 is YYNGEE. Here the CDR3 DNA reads TGTGCCAGCAGCGTAGCTAGGAGGGGCGAGGAGACCCAGTACTTC. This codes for CASSVARRGEETQYF.

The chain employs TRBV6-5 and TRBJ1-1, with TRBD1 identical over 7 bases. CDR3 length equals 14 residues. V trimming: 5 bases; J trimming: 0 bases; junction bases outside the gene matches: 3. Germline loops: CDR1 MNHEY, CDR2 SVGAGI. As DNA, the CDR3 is TGTGCCAGCAGTCTTGGACAGGTGAACACTGAAGCTTTCTTT. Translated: CASSLGQVNTEAFF.

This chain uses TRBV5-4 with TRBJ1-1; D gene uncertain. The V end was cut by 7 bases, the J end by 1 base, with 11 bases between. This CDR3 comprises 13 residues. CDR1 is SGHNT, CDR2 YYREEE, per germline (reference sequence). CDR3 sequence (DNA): TGTGCCAGCTTTAAAACAGCGAACACTGAAGCTTTCTTT. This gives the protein CASFKTANTEAFF.

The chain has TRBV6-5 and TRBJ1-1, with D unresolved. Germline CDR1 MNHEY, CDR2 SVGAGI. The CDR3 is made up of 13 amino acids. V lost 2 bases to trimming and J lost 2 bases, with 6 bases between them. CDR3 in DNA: TGTGCCAGCAGTTACATCGGTAACACTGAAGCTTTCTTT. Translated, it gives CASSYIGNTEAFF.

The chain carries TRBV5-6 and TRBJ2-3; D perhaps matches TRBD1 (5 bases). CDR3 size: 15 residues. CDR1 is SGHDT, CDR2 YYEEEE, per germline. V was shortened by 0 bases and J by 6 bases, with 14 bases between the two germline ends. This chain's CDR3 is CASSLGRTTGDTQYF. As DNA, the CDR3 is TGTGCCAGCAGCTTGGGTAGGACAACCGGGGATACGCAGTATTTT.

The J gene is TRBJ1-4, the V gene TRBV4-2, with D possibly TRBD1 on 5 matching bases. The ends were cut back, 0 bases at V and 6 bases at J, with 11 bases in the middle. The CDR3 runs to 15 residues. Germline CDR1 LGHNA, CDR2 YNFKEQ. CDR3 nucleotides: TGTGCCAGCAGCCAAGACAGGGAAGGGTATGAAAAACTGTTTTTT. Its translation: CASSQDREGYEKLFF.

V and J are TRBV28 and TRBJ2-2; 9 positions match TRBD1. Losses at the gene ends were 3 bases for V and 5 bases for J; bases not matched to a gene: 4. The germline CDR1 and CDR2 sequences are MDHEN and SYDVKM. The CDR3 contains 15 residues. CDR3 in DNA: TGTGCCAGCAGTTTGAGGACAGGGGTAACCGGGGAGCTGTTTTTT. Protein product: CASSLRTGVTGELFF.

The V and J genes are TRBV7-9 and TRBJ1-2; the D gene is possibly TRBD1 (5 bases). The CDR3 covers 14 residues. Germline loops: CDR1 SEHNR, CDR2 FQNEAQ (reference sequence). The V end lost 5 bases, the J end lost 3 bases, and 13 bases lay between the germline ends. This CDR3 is CASSRLAGDYGYTF. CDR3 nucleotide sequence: TGTGCCAGCAGCCGCCTGGCGGGGGACTATGGCTACACCTTC.

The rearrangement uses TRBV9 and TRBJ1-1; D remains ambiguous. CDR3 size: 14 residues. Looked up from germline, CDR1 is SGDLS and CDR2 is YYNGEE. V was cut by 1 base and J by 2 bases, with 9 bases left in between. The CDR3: CASSVMGRNTEAFF. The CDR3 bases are TGTGCCAGCAGCGTAATGGGCAGAAACACTGAAGCTTTCTTT. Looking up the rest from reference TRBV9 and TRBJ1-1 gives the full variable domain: DSGVTQTPKHLITATGQRVTLRCSPRSGDLSVYWYQQSLDQGLQFLIQYYNGEERAKGNILERFSAQQFPDLHSELNLSSLELGDSALYFCASSVMGRNTEAFFGQGTRLTVV.

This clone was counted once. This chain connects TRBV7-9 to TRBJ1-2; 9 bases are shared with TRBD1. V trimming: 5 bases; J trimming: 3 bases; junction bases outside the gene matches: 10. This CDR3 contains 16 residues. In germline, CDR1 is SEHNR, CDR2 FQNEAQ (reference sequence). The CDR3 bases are TGTGCCAGCAGCGCGGGACAGGGTGGAGATCACTATGGCTACACCTTC. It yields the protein CASSAGQGGDHYGYTF.

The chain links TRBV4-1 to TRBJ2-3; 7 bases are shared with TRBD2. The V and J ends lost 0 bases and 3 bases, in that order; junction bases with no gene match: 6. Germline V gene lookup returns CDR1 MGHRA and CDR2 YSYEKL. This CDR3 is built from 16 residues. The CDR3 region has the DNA TGCGCCAGCAGCCAAGATTGGGGCGGGGGTACAGATACGCAGTATTTT. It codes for CASSQDWGGGTDTQYF.